Presented here are 13 T cell receptor beta chains from one specimen sequenced in a study of siplizumab effects on memory and regulatory T cells. Measured with immunoSEQ multiplex PCR; TCRdb has only the in-frame clones, and not every one. The sample lists tens of thousands of clones, 75% to 90% seen once, with 3.8% in the top ten. The sequencing input was memory CD4+ T cells sorted from blood. These receptors all come from a human donor in good health.

The rearrangement links TRBV18 to TRBJ2-3; 7 nucleotides match TRBD1. V shed 6 bases, J shed 2 bases, and the junction held 11 bases outside the gene matches. Germline CDR1 is KGHSH and CDR2 is LQKENI. This CDR3 spans 16 amino acids. The CDR3 DNA follows: TGTGCCAGCTCCCCAGGCCGGGACAGCATCACAGATACGCAGTATTTT. This translates into CASSPGRDSITDTQYF.

A few counts support this clone. The germline gene is not matched at one end of the junction; a read error may be the cause. The V call is TRBV7-7, the J call TRBJ2-7, with TRBD1 as a possible D gene (5 bases). Looked up from germline, CDR1 is SSHAT and CDR2 is FNYEAQ (reference sequence). This CDR3 contains 14 residues. CDR3 in DNA: TGTGCTAGCAGCCCAGCTCGTACAGGCGACGAGCAGTACTTC. It codes for CASSPARTGDEQYF.

The rearrangement joins TRBV4-1 to TRBJ2-2; D gene ambiguous. Looked up from germline, CDR1 is MGHRA and CDR2 is YSYEKL. V lost 7 bases and J lost 2, with 17 bases in between. The CDR3 has 16 amino acids. CDR3 coding DNA: TGCGCCAGCACCCCACTCGGCACAGTTAACACCGGGGAGCTGTTTTTT. Its translation: CASTPLGTVNTGELFF.

This clone was seen just once. This chain connects TRBV7-2 to TRBJ2-3; 7 bases agree with TRBD2. The CDR3 spans 16 residues. Trimming took 5 bases from V and 0 from J; bases not matched to a gene: 8. The V gene's germline CDR1 is SGHTA and CDR2 FQGNSA. CDR3 coding DNA: TGTGCCAGCAGCCGGATCGGAGCGGGGAGCACAGATACGCAGTATTTT. It codes for CASSRIGAGSTDTQYF.

J is TRBJ1-5 and V is TRBV18; unclear D gene. This CDR3 is 16 amino acids long. V lost 2 bases and J lost 3, with 14 bases in between. Germline CDR1 KGHSH, CDR2 LQKENI. For the CDR3, the DNA is TGTGCCAGCTCACCAGGGCAGCCGATTTTCAATCAGCCCCAGCATTTT. It is translated as CASSPGQPIFNQPQHF.

This clone has just one count. Its ends do not fully match the called genes, so a read error is possible. The chain carries TRBV5-4 and TRBJ1-2, with D possibly matching TRBD1 (5 bases). CDR3 length: 14 residues. Germline CDR1 and CDR2: SGHNT and YYREEE (reference sequence). CDR3 coding DNA: TGTGCCAGCAGCCTCGGGGGAGCTAATTATGGCTACACCTTC. Translation gives CASSLGGANYGYTF. Full variable domain (rest looked up from reference TRBV5-4 and TRBJ1-2): ETGVTQSPTHLIKTRGQQVTLRCSSQSGHNTVSWYQQALGQGPQFIFQYYREEENGRGNFPPRFSGLQFPNYSSELNVNALELDDSALYLCASSLGGANYGYTFGSGTRLTVV.

In regard to this clone: Germline is not matched at one junction end, which may reflect a read error. This chain connects TRBV7-7 to TRBJ2-1; perhaps TRBD2 as D (6 bases). CDR3 length: 13 amino acids. The germline gives CDR1 SSHAT, CDR2 FNYEAQ (reference sequence). The CDR3 here is CASSHRRESEQFF. CDR3 DNA sequence: TGTGCTAGCAGCCATCGGAGGGAAAGCGAGCAGTTCTTC.

The rearrangement uses TRBV7-8 and TRBJ2-3, with a possible D match to TRBD2 (5 bases). The V and J ends lost 2 bases and 5 bases respectively, with 8 bases between them. CDR3 size: 13 residues. Per germline, CDR1 SGHVS and CDR2 FQNEAQ. The CDR3 region has the DNA TGTGCCAGCAGCTTAAGAGAGGGAGATACGCAGTATTTT. Encoded protein: CASSLREGDTQYF.

This chain uses TRBV7-2 with TRBJ1-4; D remains ambiguous. V dropped 5 bases and J dropped 6 bases, with 13 bases sitting between them. The CDR3 extends over 14 amino acids. The germline V gene encodes CDR1 SGHTA and CDR2 FQGNSA. The CDR3 coding sequence is TGTGCCAGCAGCCCGTGGGTGGTGGATGAAAAACTGTTTTTT. Its translation is CASSPWVVDEKLFF.

The chain joins TRBV6-1 to TRBJ2-7, with 11 bases aligning to TRBD2. The CDR3 runs to 15 residues. CDR1 and CDR2 (germline): MNHNS, SASEGT. V dropped 6 bases and J dropped 4; count of bases not matched to a gene: 8. CDR3 loop: CASREAGTSGYEQYF. The CDR3 coding sequence is TGTGCCAGCAGAGAGGCCGGGACTAGCGGTTACGAGCAGTACTTC.

This chain connects TRBV7-9 to TRBJ1-2; 11 positions match TRBD1. There are 16 residues in the CDR3. After removal of 4 bases from V and 7 bases from J, the junction contained 11 bases not matched to a gene. The germline gives CDR1 SEHNR, CDR2 FQNEAQ (reference sequence). This CDR3 reads CASSSYLGQGALGYTF. DNA for the CDR3: TGTGCCAGCAGCTCTTACTTAGGACAGGGGGCGCTTGGCTACACCTTC.

The CDR3 DNA sequence: TGTGCCAGCAGCGGAGAAAAGGACAGGGAAGGATACTATGGCTACACCTTC. Its translation: CASSGEKDREGYYGYTF. This chain connects TRBV9 to TRBJ1-2; 8 bases are shared with TRBD1. Germline V gene sequence: CDR1 SGDLS, CDR2 YYNGEE. With 3 bases clipped from V and 3 bases from J, the junction kept 13 bases outside the gene matches. This CDR3 is built from 17 residues. The entire variable domain, with the rest obtained from reference TRBV9 and TRBJ1-2, is as follows: DSGVTQTPKHLITATGQRVTLRCSPRSGDLSVYWYQQSLDQGLQFLIQYYNGEERAKGNILERFSAQQFPDLHSELNLSSLELGDSALYFCASSGEKDREGYYGYTFGSGTRLTVV.

This clone was observed a single time. V and J are TRBV4-2 and TRBJ2-7, with unresolved D. This CDR3 spans 16 amino acids. Trimming took off 1 base at V and 3 bases at J, with 16 bases between the two ends. Germline V lookup: CDR1 LGHNA, CDR2 YNFKEQ. Here the CDR3 reads CASSQVSPKANYEQYF. The CDR3 bases are TGTGCCAGCAGCCAAGTTTCTCCAAAGGCCAACTACGAGCAGTACTTC.